This TCR beta chain was sequenced in a study of CD4 T cells in relation to SARS-CoV-2 and coronaviruses. Turning to the study itself: ViraFEST: approximately eleven-day antigen culture of PBMCs, then TCR beta CDR3 sequencing. Whole-study results and caveats: Monoreactive clones expanded significantly more to SARS-CoV-2 than crossreactive clones did. In around 60% of donors, memory CD4+ clonotypes crossrecognized SARS-CoV-2 and at least one common cold coronavirus spike.

The CDR3 has 13 residues. V was clipped by 6 bases and J by 1 base, with 9 bases between them. The germline CDR1 and CDR2 sequences are MDHEN and SYDVKM. Before the COVID-19 pandemic, during about 2010-2018, CD4+ T cells were taken from unexposed donors. CD4+ T cells were isolated from the cells after less than 13 days of culture. Cells permitting, SARS-CoV-2 S/N and four cold-coronavirus spikes were tested on unexposed-donor CD4+ T cells. To note about this clone: Its antigen is undetermined.

Here immunoSEQ multiplex PCR was the method, and the copy in TCRdb shows in-frame clones only, minus some. The sample yields some 30,000 clones, about 80% seen once. The source is a human donor in good health. Sequencing was done on a sample of CD4+ T cells from PBMCs, cultured in vitro. The rearrangement joins TRBV28 to TRBJ1-2; D is unclear. The CDR3 nucleotides are TGTGCCAGCAGGCGGAATCTTAACTATGGCTACACCTTC. Protein product: CASRRNLNYGYTF.